One and the same sample provided the 14 T cell receptor beta chains below, sequenced in a study of blood T cell repertoires in COVID-19. Produced via immunoSEQ multiplex PCR; TCRdb's table is partial and in-frame only. The sample lists 350,000 to 550,000 clones, around 87% occurring once. The sequenced sample consisted of PBMCs or T cells enriched from blood (not recorded which). These receptors all stem from a man aged 25 to 40 who had recovered from COVID-19.

This clone was counted only a few times. The chain employs TRBV4-1 and TRBJ1-1; D perhaps matches TRBD1 (6 bases). Trimming removed 6 bases at V and 6 bases at J, with 17 bases between. The CDR3 covers 14 residues. The germline V gene encodes CDR1 MGHRA and CDR2 YSYEKL. Here the CDR3 reads CASRDVQGRAEAFF. As DNA, the CDR3 is TGCGCCAGCAGAGACGTTCAGGGGAGGGCTGAAGCTTTCTTT.

The chain links TRBV3-1 (or the pseudogene TRBV3-2) to TRBJ1-1; D is unclear. The CDR3 spans 14 residues. Trimming stripped 5 bases from V and 0 bases from J, with 10 bases between. Germline V lookup: CDR1 LGHDT, CDR2 YNNKEL (reference sequence). CDR3 in amino acids: CASSSGAVNTEAFF. CDR3 sequence (DNA): TGTGCCAGCAGCTCAGGCGCAGTGAACACTGAAGCTTTCTTT.

This chain links TRBV7-8 with TRBJ1-3; D call uncertain. CDR3 size: 17 residues. Trimming shortened V by 1 base and J by 0 bases, and 13 bases separated the two germline ends. CDR1 SGHVS and CDR2 FQNEAQ come from the germline V gene. DNA for the CDR3: TGTGCCAGCAGCTTAGTGTCTGGTAGCTACTCTGGAAACACCATATATTTT. Translation: CASSLVSGSYSGNTIYF.

This clone was observed a single time. J is TRBJ1-4 and V is TRBV18, with 7 bases matching TRBD1. V was pared by 6 bases and J by 0 bases, with 7 bases of the junction left unmatched. Germline assignment: CDR1 KGHSH and CDR2 LQKENI. The CDR3 consists of 16 residues. DNA for the CDR3: TGTGCCAGCTCGTCGGGACAGAGTGCAACTAATGAAAAACTGTTTTTT. This sequence encodes CASSSGQSATNEKLFF. Drawing the rest from reference TRBV18 and TRBJ1-4, the complete variable domain is NAGVMQNPRHLVRRRGQEARLRCSPMKGHSHVYWYRQLPEEGLKFMVYLQKENIIDESGMPKERFSAEFPKEGPSILRIQQVVRGDSAAYFCASSSGQSATNEKLFFGSGTQLSVL.

With respect to this clone: Other DNA variants within this sample encode the same CDR3. The chain recombines TRBV18 with TRBJ1-6, with 8 bases that match TRBD1. The CDR3 spans 15 residues. Germline V lookup: CDR1 KGHSH, CDR2 LQKENI. V was pared by 0 bases and J by 8 bases, with 3 bases of the junction left unmatched. CDR3 amino acids: CASSPPGQGHSPLHF. The DNA for the CDR3 is TGTGCCAGCTCACCACCAGGACAGGGCCATTCACCCCTCCACTTT.

This chain uses TRBV5-4 with TRBJ2-3, with D unclear. The V gene's germline CDR1 is SGHNT and CDR2 YYREEE (reference sequence). V lost 3 bases, J lost 3 bases, and 11 bases lay in between. The CDR3 sequence is 14 residues long. Here the CDR3 reads CASSWQDGTDTQYF. DNA for the CDR3: TGTGCCAGCAGCTGGCAAGACGGGACAGATACGCAGTATTTT.

The chain couples TRBV30 to TRBJ1-2; 8 nucleotides match TRBD1. Trimming took 0 bases from V and 4 from J; bases not matched to a gene: 4. Per the germline V gene, CDR1 is GTSNPN and CDR2 is SVGIG (reference sequence). The CDR3 has 14 residues. For the CDR3, the DNA is TGTGCCTGGAGTGTATCAGGGGGCGGCTATGGCTACACCTTC. It specifies CAWSVSGGGYGYTF. The full variable domain, with the rest looked up from reference TRBV30 and TRBJ1-2, is SQTIHQWPATLVQPVGSPLSLECTVEGTSNPNLYWYRQAAGRGLQLLFYSVGIGQISSEVPQNLSASRPQDRQFILSSKKLLLSDSGFYLCAWSVSGGGYGYTFGSGTRLTVV.

The chain is built from TRBV7-6 and TRBJ2-7, with TRBD2 as a possible D gene (5 bases). Trimming pared 5 bases from V and 6 bases from J, leaving 14 bases between. The CDR3 length is 13 residues. Germline loops: CDR1 SGHVS, CDR2 FNYEAQ. CDR3: CASSDRDIGEQYF. The CDR3 bases are TGTGCCAGCAGCGACCGGGATATCGGCGAGCAGTACTTC.

The V gene is TRBV6-6, the J gene TRBJ1-3, with D hard to call. V shed 3 bases and J shed 1 base, with 10 bases lying between them. Germline V gene sequence: CDR1 MNHNY, CDR2 SVGAGI (reference sequence). This CDR3 region has 15 residues. CDR3 sequence (DNA): TGTGCCAGCAGTTATTCCGTCCCTTCTGGAAACACCATATATTTT. It yields the protein CASSYSVPSGNTIYF.

This chain connects TRBV5-4 to TRBJ2-5; 10 positions agree with TRBD1. The CDR3 runs to 16 residues. V trimming: 4 bases; J trimming: 5 bases; junction bases outside the gene matches: 11. Germline CDR1 is SGHNT and CDR2 is YYREEE (reference sequence). This CDR3 is CASSQRQGAGLETQYF. In DNA form, the CDR3 reads TGTGCCAGCAGCCAGCGACAGGGGGCTGGTTTGGAGACCCAGTACTTC.

The chain employs TRBV27 and TRBJ2-5, with D possibly being TRBD2 (6 bases). CDR1 is MNHEY, CDR2 SMNVEV, per germline (reference sequence). This CDR3 contains 15 residues. Trimming cost V 6 bases and J 1 base, with 15 bases left between them. The CDR3 protein is CASRSFPGLQETQYF. DNA for the CDR3: TGTGCCAGCAGGTCGTTTCCGGGACTCCAAGAGACCCAGTACTTC.

The chain uses TRBV28 and TRBJ1-3, with D maybe TRBD1 (5 bases). Looked up from germline, CDR1 is MDHEN and CDR2 is SYDVKM. The CDR3 is made up of 16 amino acids. Trimming took off 2 bases at V and 0 bases at J, with 11 bases between the two ends. CDR3 coding DNA: TGTGCCAGCAGTTTAGCGACAGTACCCTCTGGAAACACCATATATTTT. Its translation: CASSLATVPSGNTIYF.

The chain joins TRBV5-1 to TRBJ2-2, with TRBD1 as a possible D gene (5 bases). The CDR3 contains 12 residues. Per the germline V gene, CDR1 is SGHRS and CDR2 is YFSETQ. The germline V and J ends were trimmed by 6 bases and 7 bases, with 10 bases remaining between them. CDR3 loop: CASNQGIGELFF. The DNA for the CDR3 is TGCGCCAGCAATCAGGGAATCGGGGAGCTGTTTTTT.

This clone was counted once. V usage is TRBV3-1 (or the pseudogene TRBV3-2) and J usage is TRBJ1-1; D gene unclear. Looked up from germline, CDR1 is LGHDT and CDR2 is YNNKEL (reference sequence). The CDR3 loop spans 12 amino acids. Trimming stripped 0 bases from V and 6 bases from J, with 5 bases between. The DNA of the CDR3 is TGTGCCAGCAGCCAAGATCTCGCTGAAGCTTTCTTT. Translated: CASSQDLAEAFF.